These 11 T cell receptor beta chains share one sample of origin, sequenced in a study of blood T cell repertoires in COVID-19. Using immunoSEQ multiplex PCR, the repertoire was profiled, and TCRdb retains in-frame clones only, with some absent. Counted here are about 280,000 clones, roughly 87% occurring once; the ten biggest clones make up about 2.2%. Sequencing was done on a sample of peripheral blood. These receptors were taken from a woman aged 50 to 60 who had recovered from COVID-19.

This rearrangement joins TRBV10-1 to TRBJ1-6, with D possibly TRBD1 on 5 matching bases. The germline V gene has CDR1 WNHNN and CDR2 SYGVQD (reference sequence). The CDR3 totals 17 residues. V shed 6 bases and J shed 8 bases, with 23 bases lying between them. For the CDR3, the DNA is TGCGCCAGCAGCGCCGATTACCAGGGCTTCGACCATTCACCCCTCCACTTT. Residues: CASSADYQGFDHSPLHF.

The chain carries TRBV28 and TRBJ2-7; D gene ambiguous. The V gene's germline CDR1 is MDHEN and CDR2 SYDVKM. This CDR3 contains 13 residues. V lost 5 bases and J 2 bases, leaving 10 bases between the germline ends. Written as DNA, the CDR3 is TGTGCCAGCAGTCCCCACAGTCCCTACGAGCAGTACTTC. Protein product: CASSPHSPYEQYF.

This clone was recorded a few times. Within the sample, other DNA sequences also encode this same CDR3. The V call is TRBV9, the J call TRBJ1-1; D unresolved. In germline, CDR1 is SGDLS, CDR2 YYNGEE. The CDR3 spans 13 residues. V lost 0 bases and J lost 1, with 4 bases in between. CDR3 loop: CASSVAGNTEAFF. CDR3 DNA sequence: TGTGCCAGCAGCGTAGCGGGGAACACTGAAGCTTTCTTT. The variable domain in full, with the rest retrieved from reference TRBV9 and TRBJ1-1, is DSGVTQTPKHLITATGQRVTLRCSPRSGDLSVYWYQQSLDQGLQFLIQYYNGEERAKGNILERFSAQQFPDLHSELNLSSLELGDSALYFCASSVAGNTEAFFGQGTRLTVV.

The chain recombines TRBV6-5 with TRBJ2-2; D ambiguous. V lost 8 bases and J lost 5, with 9 bases in between. Germline CDR1 and CDR2: MNHEY and SVGAGI. The CDR3 extends over 12 amino acids. In DNA form, the CDR3 reads TGTGCCAGCGGGCGAAGAACCGGGGAGCTGTTTTTT. Translating it yields CASGRRTGELFF.

This chain uses TRBV7-2 with TRBJ2-7, with 16 bases that match TRBD2. The V and J ends lost 1 base and 9 bases, in that order; junction bases with no gene match: 6. Looked up from germline, CDR1 is SGHTA and CDR2 is FQGNSA. The CDR3 spans 16 residues. CDR3 nucleotides: TGTGCCAGCAGCTTAGGGGGGACTAGCGGGAGGGCAGGGCAGTACTTC. Its translation is CASSLGGTSGRAGQYF.

This clone came up once. The V gene is TRBV11-2, the J gene TRBJ1-1; D perhaps matches TRBD1 (6 bases). V lost 5 bases to trimming and J lost 1 base, with 8 bases between them. The CDR3 is 13 amino acids. The V gene's germline CDR1 is SGHAT and CDR2 FQNNGV. In nucleotides, the CDR3 is TGTGCCAGCAGCGGGGGGGCGAACACTGAAGCTTTCTTT. Encoded protein: CASSGGANTEAFF. Full variable domain (outside the CDR3, taken from reference TRBV11-2 and TRBJ1-1): EAGVAQSPRYKIIEKRQSVAFWCNPISGHATLYWYQQILGQGPKLLIQFQNNGVVDDSQLPKDRFSAERLKGVDSTLKIQPAKLEDSAVYLCASSGGANTEAFFGQGTRLTVV.

The rearrangement links TRBV28 to TRBJ2-2; D is perhaps TRBD2 (5 bases). Germline values: CDR1 MDHEN, CDR2 SYDVKM. The CDR3 sequence is 12 residues long. Deletions cut 8 bases from V and 5 bases from J, with 9 bases between. CDR3 nucleotide sequence: TGTGCCAGCCTGACGGGGACCGGGGAGCTGTTTTTT. Residues: CASLTGTGELFF.

The V and J genes are TRBV24-1 and TRBJ2-3; 7 bases map to TRBD2. CDR1 is KGHDR and CDR2 is SFDVKD in the germline V gene. V was pared by 5 bases and J by 5 bases, with 3 bases of the junction left unmatched. CDR3 length equals 13 residues. The CDR3 DNA reads as TGTGCCACCAGTGTGGCGGGGGTAGATACGCAGTATTTT. Translating gives CATSVAGVDTQYF.

The CDR3 loop is CASSGGRGFYGYTF. In DNA, the CDR3 is TGTGCCAGCAGTGGAGGCAGGGGGTTCTATGGCTACACCTTC. The rearrangement uses TRBV2 and TRBJ1-2; 7 positions match TRBD1. CDR3 length: 14 residues. Germline CDR1 SNHLY, CDR2 FYNNEI. The V segment lost 4 bases and the J segment 4 bases; nucleotides outside the gene matches: 6.

This chain's CDR3 is CASSILAGGYEQFF. DNA of the CDR3: TGTGCCAGTAGTATACTAGCGGGAGGATATGAGCAGTTCTTC. The chain combines TRBV19 with TRBJ2-1, with TRBD2 matching over 11 bases. The V and J ends lost 2 bases and 8 bases, in that order; junction bases with no gene match: 2. CDR1 is LNHDA and CDR2 is SQIVND in the germline V gene (reference sequence). This CDR3 comprises 14 residues.

The J gene is TRBJ2-7, the V gene TRBV13; the D gene is possibly TRBD1 (5 bases). Germline V lookup: CDR1 PRHDT, CDR2 FYEKMQ (reference sequence). V was trimmed by 6 bases and J by 3 bases, leaving 9 bases between them. The CDR3 is 12 residues long. This CDR3 is CASRRGHYEQYF. The CDR3 nucleotides are TGTGCCAGCAGACGCGGACACTACGAGCAGTACTTC. Complete variable domain (other parts from reference TRBV13 and TRBJ2-7): AAGVIQSPRHLIKEKRETATLKCYPIPRHDTVYWYQQGPGQDPQFLISFYEKMQSDKGSIPDRFSAQQFSDYHSELNMSSLELGDSALYFCASRRGHYEQYFGPGTRLTVT.